This paragraph covers one TCR beta chain sequence. The iRepertoire nested amplicon-rescue multiplex PCR amplified TCR alpha and beta CDR3s from RNA. TCRdb reanalysed the multiplex PCR reads using MiXCR and keeps one entry per CDR3 protein. The sample includes 150,000 to 200,000 distinct CDR3 sequences, roughly two fifths seen only once; the top ten take under 6.5%. Germline CDR1 is SNHLY and CDR2 is FYNNEI. V shed 4 bases and J shed 6 bases, with 7 bases lying between them. This CDR3 spans 11 amino acids. The sample is drawn from a study of glioma-infiltrating T cells. The chain links TRBV2 to TRBJ2-7; D not certain. The TCR was taken from a human donor with low-grade glioma or glioblastoma, undergoing nonglioma brain surgery, or in good health (not recorded which). The sequencing sample was made of glioma tissue, nonneoplastic brain tissue, or PBMCs (not recorded which). CDR3 coding DNA: TGTGCCAGCAGTGCGTTGGGCGAGCAGTACTTC. Encoded protein: CASSALGEQYF.